The 9 T cell receptor beta chains presented below share a single source sample, sequenced in a study of blood T cells in healthy people across ages. Next came a second PCR, run for roughly 6 to 11 cycles, which used a sample-barcoded 5' primer along with a J-beta primer mix. TCRdb re-called the 5' RACE reads through MiXCR, storing one row per CDR3 protein. The sample includes over 700,000 distinct CDR3 sequences, 25% of them seen just once. The sample also formed part of further work on T cells of mothers and their children.

Sequenced material: blood. These receptors were obtained from a boy aged 5-17 years in good health.

The chain is built from TRBV5-1 and TRBJ2-5; 9 bases are shared with TRBD1. The J call may be mistaken, given a closer DNA end match to TRBJ2-1. The CDR3 consists of 15 residues. Germline CDR1 and CDR2: SGHRS and YFSETQ. DNA for the CDR3: TGCGCCAGCAGCTCCGGGACAGGGAACTACAATGAGCAGTTCTTC. It translates to CASSSGTGNYNEQFF.

In DNA form, the CDR3 reads TGCAGTGCTAGAGGTGGTGGAAAACTGTTTTTT. It encodes CSARGGGKLFF. This chain connects TRBV20-1 to TRBJ1-4; D uncertain. The CDR3 consists of 11 residues. Germline V gene sequence: CDR1 DFQATT, CDR2 SNEGSKA (reference sequence). V lost 1 base, J lost 10 bases, and 7 bases lay in between.

This clonotype showed up just a few times. This rearrangement joins TRBV28 to TRBJ2-1; the match to TRBD2 covers 7 bases. The J segment lost 7 bases and the V segment lost 8 bases, leaving 11 bases of the junction unmatched. The V gene's germline CDR1 is MDHEN and CDR2 SYDVKM. The length of the CDR3 is 14 residues. The CDR3 here is CASLESGNWNEQFF. CDR3 in DNA: TGTGCCAGCCTGGAGAGCGGGAATTGGAATGAGCAGTTCTTC.

The rearrangement links TRBV6-6 to TRBJ2-7; perhaps TRBD1 as D (5 bases). Deletions cut 1 base from V and 6 bases from J, with 13 bases between. Germline lookup yields CDR1 MNHNY and CDR2 SVGAGI (reference sequence). The CDR3 has 14 amino acids. CDR3 DNA: TGTGCCAGCAGTTACTTACAGGAGTCAAGCGAGCAGTACTTC. This codes for CASSYLQESSEQYF.

V is TRBV12-5 and J is TRBJ2-6; 9 nucleotides match TRBD1. There are 18 residues in the CDR3. The V and J ends lost 6 bases and 3 bases, in that order; junction bases with no gene match: 12. Germline values: CDR1 LGHNT, CDR2 FRNRAP. CDR3 DNA: TGTGCTAGTGGCCGCGCAGGGACAGGGCTATTTGGGGCCAACGTCCTGACTTTC. Its protein product is CASGRAGTGLFGANVLTF.

The chain uses TRBV6-2 or TRBV6-3 and TRBJ2-5; 8 nucleotides align to TRBD1. The DNA end is a closer match to TRBJ2-7, so the J assignment may be wrong. The CDR3 consists of 14 residues. Looked up from germline, CDR1 is MNHEY and CDR2 is SVGEGT. The CDR3 DNA sequence: TGTGCCAGCAACAGCCCGGGACAGGATTACGAGCAGTACTTC. This gives the protein CASNSPGQDYEQYF.

The chain recombines TRBV5-1 with TRBJ2-2; weak D call: TRBD1 (5 bases). The CDR3 covers 16 residues. From germline, CDR1 is SGHRS and CDR2 YFSETQ. The V gene lost 2 bases and the J gene lost 4 bases, with 15 bases spanning the gap. CDR3 sequence (DNA): TGCGCCAGCAGCTTTAGGAAGGGGCTTAGCACCGGGGAGCTGTTTTTT. This translates into CASSFRKGLSTGELFF. Complete variable domain (other parts from reference TRBV5-1 and TRBJ2-2): KAGVTQTPRYLIKTRGQQVTLSCSPISGHRSVSWYQQTPGQGLQFLFEYFSETQRNKGNFPGRFSGRQFSNSRSEMNVSTLELGDSALYLCASSFRKGLSTGELFFGEGSRLTVL.

This sequence joins TRBV4-1 and TRBJ1-2; possibly TRBD1 for D (5 bases). The CDR3 extends over 14 amino acids. CDR1 MGHRA and CDR2 YSYEKL come from the germline V gene. Trimming pared 5 bases from V and 4 bases from J, leaving 14 bases between. DNA for the CDR3: TGCGCCAGCAGCTCGGCCCCGACAGTCTATGGCTACACCTTC. The encoded protein is CASSSAPTVYGYTF.

The chain combines TRBV2 with TRBJ2-6; the match to TRBD1 covers 10 bases. The germline V gene encodes CDR1 SNHLY and CDR2 FYNNEI. The length of the CDR3 is 17 residues. Germline trimming cut 8 bases from V and 0 bases from J; bases unmatched to any gene: 7. The CDR3, as DNA: TGTGCCAGCCAGTTGAGGACAGGGGGCTCTGGGGCCAACGTCCTGACTTTC. This sequence encodes CASQLRTGGSGANVLTF.